This T cell receptor beta chain was recorded in a study of T-cell memory formation after mild COVID-19 (dated by TCRdb to the early 2020s). Regarding the study in general: TCR sequence clusters from the two donors were largely donor specific. Two young, previously healthy adult volunteers, one female and one male, were included in the cohort. In a couple of donors, T-cell clones that expanded and contracted after mild COVID-19 were followed by sequencing TCRalpha and TCRbeta repertoires longitudinally. Results and caveats for the whole study, not just this receptor: Balanced CD4/CD8 phenotypes were observed for clones contracting from day 15 to 85, whereas a bias towards CD4+ was observed for a second wave of clones expanding from day 15 to 37. The study included only two mild cases, and larger cohorts that include severe cases with pre-infection samples were judged to be necessary. Contracting CD4+ clones were located mainly in the CM and EM memory subsets, whereas CD8+ clones were found to be enriched in EMRA. Whether the second-wave clones peaking on day 37 were SARS-CoV-2 specific was not confirmed. Some responding clones were detected in pre-infection memory, suggesting pre-existing cross-reactive memory T cells joined the SARS-CoV-2 response.

On this clonotype itself: Its specific antigen is unknown. The sample holds no much larger clone one base away, and base qualities are not on file.

Sequencing was carried out with an Illumina NovaSeq 6000. cDNA libraries for TCRalpha and TCRbeta were prepared by 5'RACE using constant-segment primers, with sample barcodes and unique molecular identifiers added. Trizol reagent was used to extract RNA from every sample. Libraries were amplified in two PCR steps, with a second sample barcode and Illumina TruSeq adapters added in the second step. Libraries were sequenced on an Illumina NovaSeq with 2 x 150 bp paired-end reads. The original methods were these. Demultiplexing of reads and collapsing into UMI-guided consensus sequences were performed with migec v1.2.7. With mixcr v2.1.11, UMI consensuses were aligned to TRA and TRB V and J templates and assembled into clonotypes. A clonotype was counted as expanded or contracted only if both edgeR and NoisET called the change significant, with noise models trained on biological replicates. For edgeR calls, a false discovery rate-adjusted p below 0.01 and a log2 fold-change threshold of 1 were applied. As an exploratory analysis of dynamics, max-normalized trajectories of the 1000 most abundant clonotypes were examined by PCA with hierarchical clustering. Each responding clone was given a CD4 or CD8 phenotype based on the CD4+ and CD8+ repertoires, which had been sequenced separately. TCRdb cleaned the public reads at Q25 with fastp, built clones with MiXCR and kept in-frame beta chains. Entries are consolidated by CDR3 protein sequence, retaining the most common genes and DNA. TCRdb, rather than the study authors, made the V and J calls. A total of around 180,000 distinct CDR3 sequences appear in this sample, around 16% of them only once. Clones ranked in the top ten supply 2% to 2.5% of the sample.

The cysteine opens and the phenylalanine closes a CDR3 of 12 amino acids. CDR3 DNA is the only sequence kept; it has 36 bases, read in frame from the first base. The germline V gene (reference sequence) gives CDR1 as GTSNPN and CDR2 as SVGIG. V drops 2 bases and J drops 10 bases, leaving 12 bases in between. Ficoll-Paque density gradient centrifugation was the method used to isolate PBMCs. The receptor comes from an adult woman who had mild COVID-19 (a few samples of this study predate the infection). The sample titles of this study are shuffled in the database, so cell type and time point are left out; the donor was told from shared clones. Sequenced sample: PBMCs or a T cell subset sorted from them (not recorded which). The chain joins TRBV30 to TRBJ2-1, with no D gene named confidently. The CDR3 loop reads CAWSFKVWEQFF. The nucleotide sequence is given as TGTGCCTGGAGTTTTAAGGTGTGGGAGCAGTTCTTC.